The T cell receptor beta chain under discussion was sequenced for a study of T cell responses to AZD1222 COVID-19 vaccine. Whole-study results and caveats: Donors were mostly white British, more females; clonal diversity possibly underestimated. After two AZD1222 doses, spike-specific TCR breadth and depth rose versus day 0. Baseline testing showed seropositivity in only a handful of AZD1222 recipients.

Sequenced by immunoSEQ multiplex PCR; TCRdb stores in-frame clones only, minus some. The sample holds roughly 40,000 clones; about 91% are singletons and the top ten take around 25%. From germline, CDR1 is GTSNPN and CDR2 SVGIG (reference sequence). J gave up 0 bases and V 3 bases, and 5 bases lay outside the gene matches. The CDR3 loop spans 15 amino acids. As for this clone: Antigen unknown.

The rearrangement joins TRBV30 to TRBJ1-3, with TRBD1 matching over 7 bases. This clonotype was obtained from an adult who received the AZD1222 COVID-19 vaccine. Sequencing was performed on peripheral blood, taken 28 days after the second AZD1222 dose. The CDR3: CAWRASGGSGNTIYF. The CDR3, as DNA: TGTGCCTGGAGAGCCTCAGGGGGCTCTGGAAACACCATATATTTT.